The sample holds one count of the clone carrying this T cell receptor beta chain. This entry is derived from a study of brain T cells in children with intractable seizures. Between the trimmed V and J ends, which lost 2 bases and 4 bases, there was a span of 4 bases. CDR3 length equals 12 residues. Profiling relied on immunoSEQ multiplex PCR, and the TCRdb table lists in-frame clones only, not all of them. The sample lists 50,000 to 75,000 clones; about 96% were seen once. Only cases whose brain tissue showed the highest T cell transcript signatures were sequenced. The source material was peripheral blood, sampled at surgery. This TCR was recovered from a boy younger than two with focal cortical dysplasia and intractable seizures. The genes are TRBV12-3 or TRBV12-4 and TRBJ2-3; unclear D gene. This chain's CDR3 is CASSLLSDTQYF. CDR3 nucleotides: TGTGCCAGCAGTTTATTGTCAGATACGCAGTATTTT.